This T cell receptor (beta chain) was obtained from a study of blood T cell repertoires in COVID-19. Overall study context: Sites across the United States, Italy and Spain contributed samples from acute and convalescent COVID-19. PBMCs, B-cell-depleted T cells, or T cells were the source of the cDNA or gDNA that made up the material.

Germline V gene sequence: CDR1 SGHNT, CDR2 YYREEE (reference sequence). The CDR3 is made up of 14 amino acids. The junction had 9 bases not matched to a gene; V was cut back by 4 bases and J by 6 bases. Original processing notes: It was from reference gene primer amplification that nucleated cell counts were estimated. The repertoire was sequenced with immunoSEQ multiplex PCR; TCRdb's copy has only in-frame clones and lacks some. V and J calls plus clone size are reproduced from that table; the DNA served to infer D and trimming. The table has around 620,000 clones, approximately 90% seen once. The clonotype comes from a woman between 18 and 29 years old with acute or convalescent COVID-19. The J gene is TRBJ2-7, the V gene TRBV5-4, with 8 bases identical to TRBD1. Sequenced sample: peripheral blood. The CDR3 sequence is CASSLDRAVLEQYF. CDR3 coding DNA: TGTGCCAGCAGCCTGGACAGGGCCGTTCTCGAGCAGTACTTC. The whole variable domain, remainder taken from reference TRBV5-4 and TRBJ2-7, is ETGVTQSPTHLIKTRGQQVTLRCSSQSGHNTVSWYQQALGQGPQFIFQYYREEENGRGNFPPRFSGLQFPNYSSELNVNALELDDSALYLCASSLDRAVLEQYFGPGTRLTVT.